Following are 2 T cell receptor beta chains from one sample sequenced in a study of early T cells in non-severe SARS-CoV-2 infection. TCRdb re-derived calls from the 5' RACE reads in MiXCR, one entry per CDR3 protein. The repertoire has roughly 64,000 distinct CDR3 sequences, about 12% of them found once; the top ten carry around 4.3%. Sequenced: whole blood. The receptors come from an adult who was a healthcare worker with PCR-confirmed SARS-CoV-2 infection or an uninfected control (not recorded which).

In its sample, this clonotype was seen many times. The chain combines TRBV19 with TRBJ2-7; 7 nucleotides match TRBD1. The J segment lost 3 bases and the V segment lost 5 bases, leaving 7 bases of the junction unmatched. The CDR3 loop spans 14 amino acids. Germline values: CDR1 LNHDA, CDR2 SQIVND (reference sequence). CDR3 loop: CASSAYRGGYEQYF. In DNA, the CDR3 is TGTGCCAGTAGTGCCTACAGGGGCGGCTACGAGCAGTACTTC.

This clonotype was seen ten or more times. This CDR3 reads CASSLKSGNTGELFF. The DNA of the CDR3 is TGTGCCAGCAGCTTAAAATCGGGGAACACCGGGGAGCTGTTTTTT. The rearrangement uses TRBV7-3 and TRBJ2-2; D gene uncertain. The CDR3 runs to 15 residues. V lost 1 base and J 1 base, leaving 7 bases between the germline ends. Germline CDR1 reads SGHTA; CDR2 reads FQGTGA. Supplemented by reference TRBV7-3 and TRBJ2-2, the full variable domain reads GAGVSQTPSNKVTEKGKYVELRCDPISGHTALYWYRQSLGQGPEFLIYFQGTGAADDSGLPNDRFFAVRPEGSVSTLKIQRTERGDSAVYLCASSLKSGNTGELFFGEGSRLTVL.